The clone carrying this T cell receptor beta chain was detected many times. Its antigen is unknown. The data were obtained in a study of T cells in Graves' hyperthyroidism and ophthalmopathy. Study results and caveats: Most expanded thyroid clonotypes above 0.001 also appeared in blood.

Amplification targeted TCR beta CDR3 regions from RNA transcripts. The HTBI primer set served for first-round RT-PCR of the TCR CDR3. One entry per CDR3 protein results from TCRdb running MiXCR on the multiplex PCR reads. Of approximately 530,000 distinct CDR3 sequences listed, over 15% are singletons. The germline CDR1 and CDR2 sequences are MNHNS and SASEGT. V lost 5 bases to trimming and J lost 5 bases, with 19 bases between them. The CDR3 runs 15 residues. This TCR came from a young woman with Graves' hyperthyroidism. V is TRBV6-1 and J is TRBJ2-7; D could derive from TRBD1 or TRBD2 (6 bases each). The material sequenced was blood. The CDR3 sequence: CASSRGARESHEQYF. The CDR3 DNA reads as TGTGCCAGCAGTAGGGGGGCGCGGGAATCCCACGAGCAGTACTTC.